The 21 T cell receptor beta chains in this list originate from one sample, sequenced in a study of blood T cell repertoires in COVID-19. Produced via immunoSEQ multiplex PCR; TCRdb's table is partial and in-frame only. Of 380,000 or so clones in the sample, around 88% were seen once. Sequences were obtained from peripheral blood. The origin of the receptors is a woman in her fifties or sixties with COVID-19, enrolled during active disease.

The chain employs TRBV5-1 and TRBJ2-7, with TRBD2 as a possible D gene (6 bases). Trimming stripped 0 bases from V and 4 bases from J, with 23 bases between. Germline assignment: CDR1 SGHRS and CDR2 YFSETQ. This CDR3 is built from 18 residues. The CDR3 sequence: CASSLGTNAGLLPYEQYF. Here the CDR3 DNA reads TGCGCCAGCAGCTTGGGGACTAATGCGGGGCTCCTGCCGTACGAGCAGTACTTC.

The CDR3 sequence: CSASPRGNTGELFF. The CDR3 DNA sequence: TGCAGTGCTAGTCCCAGGGGGAACACCGGGGAGCTGTTTTTT. The chain joins TRBV20-1 to TRBJ2-2, with TRBD1 as a possible D gene (6 bases). Trimming left V 3 bases short and J 1 base short, with 9 bases between. The CDR3 loop spans 14 amino acids. Per the germline V gene, CDR1 is DFQATT and CDR2 is SNEGSKA (reference sequence).

CDR3 in DNA: TGCGCCAGCAGTGATTTGGGGCGCAACCTTTTCTTT. Its translation: CASSDLGRNLFF. The chain combines TRBV10-2 with TRBJ1-1; D may be TRBD1 (5 bases). Germline CDR1 is WSHSY and CDR2 is SAAADI. V lost 3 bases, J lost 13 bases, and 15 bases lay in between. The CDR3 runs 12 residues.

The chain has TRBV5-4 and TRBJ2-3, with D tentatively TRBD2 (5 bases). The CDR3 sequence is 17 residues long. The germline V and J ends were trimmed by 3 bases and 4 bases, with 21 bases remaining between them. The germline CDR1 and CDR2 sequences are SGHNT and YYREEE (reference sequence). The CDR3 loop reads CASSSGLSSASADTQYF. The CDR3 nucleotides read TGTGCCAGCAGCTCAGGACTTAGCAGTGCTTCCGCAGATACGCAGTATTTT.

V is TRBV4-1 and J is TRBJ1-1, with TRBD1 matching over 9 bases. CDR3 size: 15 residues. Germline trimming cut 4 bases from V and 3 bases from J; bases unmatched to any gene: 6. Germline assignment: CDR1 MGHRA and CDR2 YSYEKL. CDR3 sequence reads: CASSPQGAGDTEAFF. The CDR3 nucleotides read TGCGCCAGCAGCCCACAGGGGGCAGGGGACACTGAAGCTTTCTTT.

This chain joins TRBV6-4 and TRBJ2-3, with 9 bases lining up with TRBD2. After removal of 2 bases from V and 0 bases from J, the junction contained 0 bases not matched to a gene. The germline V gene encodes CDR1 MRHNA and CDR2 SNTAGT. The CDR3 contains 15 residues. The CDR3: CASSDSGGSTDTQYF. CDR3 bases: TGTGCCAGCAGTGACAGCGGGGGGAGCACAGATACGCAGTATTTT.

CDR3 residues: CASRRAQGRAFF. Here the CDR3 DNA reads TGTGCCAGCAGGAGAGCACAGGGCAGAGCTTTCTTT. This chain connects TRBV12-3 or TRBV12-4 to TRBJ1-1; D possibly corresponds to TRBD1 (6 bases). The CDR3 consists of 12 residues. The ends were cut back, 6 bases at V and 10 bases at J, with 15 bases in the middle.

The chain joins TRBV4-1 to TRBJ2-7; 8 nucleotides line up with TRBD2. This CDR3 spans 15 amino acids. V lost 4 bases, J lost 2 bases, and 7 bases stayed unmatched. Germline CDR1 MGHRA, CDR2 YSYEKL. The CDR3 sequence is CASSPLPGGAYEQYF. The CDR3 DNA follows: TGCGCCAGCAGCCCTTTGCCGGGGGGGGCCTACGAGCAGTACTTC.

This chain joins TRBV5-6 and TRBJ1-2; no reliable D call. Trimming took off 4 bases at V and 3 bases at J, with 10 bases between the two ends. Germline CDR1 and CDR2: SGHDT and YYEEEE. There are 13 residues in the CDR3. In DNA form, the CDR3 reads TGTGCCAGCAGCCAGTACGGGTACTATGGCTACACCTTC. Translated, it gives CASSQYGYYGYTF.

The rearrangement uses TRBV7-2 and TRBJ2-7; 8 bases fit TRBD2. V shed 4 bases and J 2 bases; nucleotides not matched to a gene: 7. This CDR3 spans 15 amino acids. Germline CDR1 and CDR2: SGHTA and FQGNSA. The DNA for the CDR3 is TGTGCCAGCAGCTGGACCAGCGGGGGACCCTACGAGCAGTACTTC. As protein: CASSWTSGGPYEQYF.

The V call is TRBV5-6, the J call TRBJ2-7; D might be TRBD2 (5 bases). The CDR3 sequence is 13 residues long. V was shortened by 2 bases and J by 0 bases, with 6 bases between the two germline ends. Germline loops: CDR1 SGHDT, CDR2 YYEEEE. In nucleotides, the CDR3 is TGTGCCAGCAGCTTAGCGGCCTCCTACGAGCAGTACTTC. This codes for CASSLAASYEQYF.

The chain employs TRBV5-1 and TRBJ2-5; 9 bases are shared with TRBD1. Trimming at V came to 4 bases and at J to 2 bases, leaving 6 bases not matched to a gene. This CDR3 comprises 15 residues. The germline gives CDR1 SGHRS, CDR2 YFSETQ. CDR3 amino acids: CASSLTTGGQETQYF. The DNA of the CDR3 is TGCGCCAGCAGCCTAACGACAGGGGGGCAAGAGACCCAGTACTTC.

This clone occurred once. This rearrangement joins TRBV4-3 to TRBJ2-1; 12 nucleotides agree with TRBD2. The CDR3 is 15 amino acids. The germline CDR1 and CDR2 sequences are LGHNA and YSLEER. V lost 5 bases and J lost 4; bases outside the gene matches: 3. The CDR3 bases are TGCGCCAGCAGCTATCTAGCGGGGGGGTACAATGAGCAGTTCTTC. Translation: CASSYLAGGYNEQFF.

The rearrangement uses TRBV7-2 and TRBJ2-1; 12 nucleotides align to TRBD2. The CDR3 sequence is 14 residues long. The germline gives CDR1 SGHTA, CDR2 FQGNSA. The V segment lost 5 bases and the J segment 10 bases; nucleotides outside the gene matches: 6. CDR3: CASSPRLAGAEQFF. The CDR3 region has the DNA TGTGCCAGCAGCCCCAGACTAGCGGGGGCCGAGCAGTTCTTC.

This chain links TRBV13 with TRBJ2-7, with D unresolved. The V gene lost 2 bases and the J gene lost 0 bases, with 11 bases spanning the gap. This CDR3 has 15 residues. CDR1 is PRHDT and CDR2 is FYEKMQ in the germline V gene (reference sequence). This CDR3 is CASSLRGLSSYEQYF. Here the CDR3 DNA reads TGTGCCAGCAGCTTAAGAGGCCTCTCCTCCTACGAGCAGTACTTC.

This CDR3 reads CASSLLGGSSTDTQYF. DNA for the CDR3: TGTGCCAGCAGTTTACTTGGGGGGTCAAGCACAGATACGCAGTATTTT. This sequence joins TRBV28 and TRBJ2-3; weak D call: TRBD2 (6 bases). Germline V gives CDR1 MDHEN, CDR2 SYDVKM. The V end was cut by 2 bases, the J end by 0 bases, with 12 bases between. The CDR3 totals 16 residues.

The chain carries TRBV19 and TRBJ1-5; the match to TRBD1 covers 8 bases. From germline, CDR1 is LNHDA and CDR2 SQIVND (reference sequence). V lost 7 bases to trimming and J lost 2 bases; unmatched junction nucleotides: 7. The CDR3 covers 15 residues. The CDR3 nucleotides are TGTGCCAGTACCTTCGGACAGGGCGGCAATCAGCCCCAGCATTTT. This sequence encodes CASTFGQGGNQPQHF.

The gene calls are TRBV6-5 and TRBJ1-2, with TRBD1 identical over 9 bases. The CDR3 covers 15 residues. J gave up 5 bases and V 4 bases, and 8 bases lay outside the gene matches. Per the germline V gene, CDR1 is MNHEY and CDR2 is SVGAGI. The CDR3 here is CASSSTGGAGYGYTF. The DNA for the CDR3 is TGTGCCAGCAGTTCCACAGGGGGCGCGGGTTATGGCTACACCTTC.

This clone showed up just once. V gene TRBV5-1 combines with J gene TRBJ1-1, with D maybe TRBD1 (6 bases). This CDR3 region has 15 residues. Per germline, CDR1 SGHRS and CDR2 YFSETQ. Deletions cut 4 bases from V and 1 base from J, with 14 bases between. CDR3 region: CASSHPTGPNTEAFF. The CDR3 region has the DNA TGCGCCAGCAGCCACCCCACAGGGCCGAACACTGAAGCTTTCTTT.

This chain joins TRBV29-1 and TRBJ2-3, with TRBD2 identical over 8 bases. This CDR3 has 13 amino acids. The germline V gene has CDR1 SQVTM and CDR2 ANQGSEA. V lost 7 bases and J lost 0; bases outside the gene matches: 3. The DNA of the CDR3 is TGCAGCGGCCGGGGGGGCAGCACAGATACGCAGTATTTT. Its translation: CSGRGGSTDTQYF.

The chain uses TRBV6-5 and TRBJ2-1; D gene uncertain. Trimming removed 7 bases from V and 0 bases from J, with 7 bases in between. The germline V gene encodes CDR1 MNHEY and CDR2 SVGAGI. The CDR3 is 13 amino acids. CDR3 amino acids: CASMKSSYNEQFF. The CDR3 region has the DNA TGTGCCAGCATGAAGAGCTCCTACAATGAGCAGTTCTTC.